The text below deals with one TCR beta chain. Its antigen is unidentified. A much more abundant neighbour one base away suggests this may be a read error. This record belongs to a study of CD8+CD57+ T cells in acquired aplastic anemia. In the study overall: Quantities of DNA derived from sorted CD4+ and CD8+ cells averaged approximately 3 ug. Where healthy donors were concerned, CD4+ cells averaged approximately 9.9 million reads. General study findings and limits: Under 35 was the count of CD8+ CDR3 sequences that patients shared with controls. Researchers reported that CD8+ Simpson's diversity was not significantly different in patients versus controls.

The CDR3 sequence is 15 residues long. The germline V gene encodes CDR1 SGHTA and CDR2 FQGTGA. Profiling that covered TCR beta VDJ and CDR3 relied on genomic DNA as its template. One entry per CDR3 protein, called by TCRdb with MiXCR from the reads. The data show roughly 150,000 distinct CDR3 sequences, 35% to 55% seen once. The clonotype originates from a human donor in good health. The sample was sorted CD4+, CD8+, or CD8+CD57+ T cells (not recorded which) from PBMCs. The V and J genes are TRBV7-3 and TRBJ1-1; D uncertain. CDR3 nucleotide sequence: TGTACCAGCAGCCCACATACGAAAGGAGATTTTGAAGCTTTCTTT. It specifies CTSSPHTKGDFEAFF.